The clone carrying this TCR beta chain is labeled medium-sized (0.01 to 0.1%). What it recognizes is unknown. All patients reached thyroid surgery having received no treatment beforehand. The source of the sample is a study of metastatic and nonmetastatic thyroid tumors. Turning to the study itself: Repertoire data that came from the blood and tumor or nodule tissue of malignant and benign thyroid patients were compared.

Original processing methods: Across clinicopathological groups, CDR3 differences served as the basis for building a distant-metastasis classifier for papillary thyroid cancer. TCRdb used MiXCR to call clones anew from the PCR reads. What appears here as the V and J calls and clone size reflects TCRdb's work, not the paper's. The sample yields about 28,000 clones, around a quarter seen once. The CDR3 is made up of 11 amino acids. Trimming shortened V by 8 bases and J by 4 bases, and 6 bases separated the two germline ends. Per the germline V gene, CDR1 is SEHNR and CDR2 is FQNEAQ (reference sequence). Study-level points and caveats: Across blood and tumor, TCR beta diversity in malignant thyroid tumors was reportedly significantly higher than in benign nodules.

Sequencing was done on a sample of blood. The chain carries TRBV7-9 and TRBJ1-3; no definite D call. This receptor was obtained from a female donor with papillary thyroid cancer or a benign thyroid nodule (not recorded which). Some clones in this sample may be carry-over from other donors' samples. CDR3 nucleotides: TGTGCCAGCGGCGGGGGAAACACCATATATTTT. Translated, it gives CASGGGNTIYF.